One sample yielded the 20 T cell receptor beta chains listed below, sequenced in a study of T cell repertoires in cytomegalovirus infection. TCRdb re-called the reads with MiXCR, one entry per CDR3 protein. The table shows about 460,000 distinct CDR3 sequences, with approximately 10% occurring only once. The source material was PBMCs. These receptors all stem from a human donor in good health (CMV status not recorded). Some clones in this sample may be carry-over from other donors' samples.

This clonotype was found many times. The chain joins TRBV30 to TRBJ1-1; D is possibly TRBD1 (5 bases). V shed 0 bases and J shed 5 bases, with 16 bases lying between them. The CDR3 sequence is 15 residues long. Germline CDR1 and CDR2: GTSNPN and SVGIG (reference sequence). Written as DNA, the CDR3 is TGTGCCTGGAGTGTACTTGGGGCCGGGAGGACTGAAGCTTTCTTT. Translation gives CAWSVLGAGRTEAFF.

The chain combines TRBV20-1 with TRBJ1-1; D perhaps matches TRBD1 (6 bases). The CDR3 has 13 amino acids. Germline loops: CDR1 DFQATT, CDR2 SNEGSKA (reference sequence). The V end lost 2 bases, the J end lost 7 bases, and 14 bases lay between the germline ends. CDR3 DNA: TGCAGTGCTAGACCCACAGGGCTGGGTGAAGCTTTCTTT. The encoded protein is CSARPTGLGEAFF.

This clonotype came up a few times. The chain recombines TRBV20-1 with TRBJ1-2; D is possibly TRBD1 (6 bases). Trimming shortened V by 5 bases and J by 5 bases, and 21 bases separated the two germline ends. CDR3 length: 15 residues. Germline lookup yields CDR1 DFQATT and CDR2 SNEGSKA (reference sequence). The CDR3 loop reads CSAQPVNQGHYGYTF. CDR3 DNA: TGCAGTGCTCAACCCGTCAATCAGGGACATTATGGCTACACCTTC.

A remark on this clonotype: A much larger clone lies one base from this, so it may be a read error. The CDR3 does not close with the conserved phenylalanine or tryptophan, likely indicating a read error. This chain's CDR3 is CASSIRDRNSPLHL. As DNA, the CDR3 is TGTGCCAGCAGTATCCGGGACAGAAATTCACCCCTCCACTTA. V usage is TRBV28 and J usage is TRBJ1-6; 7 bases are a match to TRBD1. J lost 7 bases, V lost 5 bases, and 5 bases had no gene match. Per germline, CDR1 MDHEN and CDR2 SYDVKM. The CDR3 has 14 amino acids.

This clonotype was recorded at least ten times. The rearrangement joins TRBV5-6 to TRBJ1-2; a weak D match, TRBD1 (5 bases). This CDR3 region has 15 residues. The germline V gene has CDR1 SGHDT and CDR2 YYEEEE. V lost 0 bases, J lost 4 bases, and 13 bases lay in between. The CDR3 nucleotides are TGTGCCAGCAGCTTGGTGTCAGGGCTTGGCTATGGCTACACCTTC. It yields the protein CASSLVSGLGYGYTF.

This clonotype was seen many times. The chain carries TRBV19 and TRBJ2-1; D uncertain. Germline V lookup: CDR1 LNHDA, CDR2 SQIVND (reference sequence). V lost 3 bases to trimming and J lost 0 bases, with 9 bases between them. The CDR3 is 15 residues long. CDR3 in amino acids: CASSMTSFSYNEQFF. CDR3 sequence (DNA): TGTGCCAGTAGTATGACTTCTTTCTCCTACAATGAGCAGTTCTTC.

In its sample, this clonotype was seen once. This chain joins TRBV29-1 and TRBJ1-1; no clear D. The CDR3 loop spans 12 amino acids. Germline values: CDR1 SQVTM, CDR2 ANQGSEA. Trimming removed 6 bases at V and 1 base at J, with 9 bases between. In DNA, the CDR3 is TGCAGCGTAGCCCCCTGGAACACTGAAGCTTTCTTT. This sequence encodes CSVAPWNTEAFF.

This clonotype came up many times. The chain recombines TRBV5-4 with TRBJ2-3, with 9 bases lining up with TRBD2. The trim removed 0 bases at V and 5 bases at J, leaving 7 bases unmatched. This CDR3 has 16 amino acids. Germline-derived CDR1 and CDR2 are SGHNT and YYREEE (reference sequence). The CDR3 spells CASSLVAGGLGDTQYF. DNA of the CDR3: TGTGCCAGCAGCTTGGTTGCGGGAGGGCTGGGAGATACGCAGTATTTT.

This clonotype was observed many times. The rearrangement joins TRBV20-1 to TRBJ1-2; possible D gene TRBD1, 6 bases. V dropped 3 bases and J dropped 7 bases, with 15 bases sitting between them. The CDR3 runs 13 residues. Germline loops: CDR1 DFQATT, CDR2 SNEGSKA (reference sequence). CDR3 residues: CSASDGGGGGYTF. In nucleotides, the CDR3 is TGCAGTGCTAGTGACGGGGGCGGCGGTGGCTACACCTTC.

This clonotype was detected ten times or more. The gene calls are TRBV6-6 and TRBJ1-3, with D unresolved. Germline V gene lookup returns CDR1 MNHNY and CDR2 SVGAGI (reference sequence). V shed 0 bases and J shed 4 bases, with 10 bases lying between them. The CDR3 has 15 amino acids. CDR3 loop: CASSYSIAQGNTIYF. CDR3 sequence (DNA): TGTGCCAGCAGTTACTCGATAGCGCAGGGAAACACCATATATTTT.

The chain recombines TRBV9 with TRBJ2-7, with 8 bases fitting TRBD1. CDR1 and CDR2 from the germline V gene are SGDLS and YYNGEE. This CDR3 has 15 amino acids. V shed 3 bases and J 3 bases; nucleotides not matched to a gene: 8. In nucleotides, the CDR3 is TGTGCCAGCAGCGCGACAGGGGCTGGCCACTACGAGCAGTACTTC. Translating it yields CASSATGAGHYEQYF. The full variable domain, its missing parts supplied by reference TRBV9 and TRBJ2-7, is DSGVTQTPKHLITATGQRVTLRCSPRSGDLSVYWYQQSLDQGLQFLIQYYNGEERAKGNILERFSAQQFPDLHSELNLSSLELGDSALYFCASSATGAGHYEQYFGPGTRLTVT.

The CDR3 coding sequence is TGTGCCAGCAGCCGCCCGGGACAGGGAAGTAATGAGCAGTTCTTC. Translating it yields CASSRPGQGSNEQFF. The chain combines TRBV6-2 or TRBV6-3 with TRBJ2-1; 9 bases fit TRBD1. The CDR3 length is 15 residues. Germline V CDR1 and CDR2: MNHEY, SVGEGT. The trim removed 6 bases at V and 7 bases at J, leaving 10 bases unmatched.

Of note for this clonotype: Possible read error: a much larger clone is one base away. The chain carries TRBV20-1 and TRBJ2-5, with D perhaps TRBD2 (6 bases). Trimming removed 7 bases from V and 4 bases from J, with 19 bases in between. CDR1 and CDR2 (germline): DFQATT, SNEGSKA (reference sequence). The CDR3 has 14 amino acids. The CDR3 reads CSGPQSSVIETQYF. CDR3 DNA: TGCAGTGGTCCGCAATCTAGCGTCATAGAGACCCAGTACTTC.

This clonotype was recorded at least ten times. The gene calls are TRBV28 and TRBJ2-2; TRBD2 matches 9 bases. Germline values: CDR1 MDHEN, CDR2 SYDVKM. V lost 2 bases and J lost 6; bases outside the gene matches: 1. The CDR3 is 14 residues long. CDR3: CASSLGTSSGELFF. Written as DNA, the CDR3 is TGTGCCAGCAGTTTAGGGACTAGCTCCGGGGAGCTGTTTTTT.

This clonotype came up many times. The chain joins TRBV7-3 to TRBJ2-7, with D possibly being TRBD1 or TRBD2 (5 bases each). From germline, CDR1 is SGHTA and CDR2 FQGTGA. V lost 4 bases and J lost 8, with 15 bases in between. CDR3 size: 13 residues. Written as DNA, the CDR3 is TGTGCCAGCAGCTATGACGAGGGGTCACAGCAGTACTTC. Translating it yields CASSYDEGSQQYF.

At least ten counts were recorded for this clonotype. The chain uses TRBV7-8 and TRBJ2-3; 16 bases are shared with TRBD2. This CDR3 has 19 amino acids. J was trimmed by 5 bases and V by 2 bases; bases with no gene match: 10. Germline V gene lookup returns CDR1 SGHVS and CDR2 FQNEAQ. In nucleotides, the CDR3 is TGTGCCAGCAGCTTAACCCCGGGACTAGCGGGAGGGCCTGTAGATACGCAGTATTTT. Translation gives CASSLTPGLAGGPVDTQYF.

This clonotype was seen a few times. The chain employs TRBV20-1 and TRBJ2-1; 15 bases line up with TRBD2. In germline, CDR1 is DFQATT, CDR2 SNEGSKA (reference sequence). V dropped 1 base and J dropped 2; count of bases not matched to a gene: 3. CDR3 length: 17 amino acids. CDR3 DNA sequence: TGCAGTGCTAGAGGGACTAGCGGGAGGGTCCCCTACAATGAGCAGTTCTTC. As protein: CSARGTSGRVPYNEQFF.

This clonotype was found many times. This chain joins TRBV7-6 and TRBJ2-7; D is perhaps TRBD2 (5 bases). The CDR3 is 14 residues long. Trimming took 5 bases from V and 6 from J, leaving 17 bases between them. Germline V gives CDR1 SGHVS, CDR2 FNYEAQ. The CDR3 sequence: CASSPDGVTSEQYF. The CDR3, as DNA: TGTGCCAGCAGCCCAGACGGGGTAACCTCCGAGCAGTACTTC.

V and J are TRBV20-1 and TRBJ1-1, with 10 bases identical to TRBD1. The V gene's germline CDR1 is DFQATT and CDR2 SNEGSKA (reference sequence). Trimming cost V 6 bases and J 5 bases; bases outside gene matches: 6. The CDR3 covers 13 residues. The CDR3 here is CSARTGGYTEAFF. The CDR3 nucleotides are TGCAGTGCCCGGACAGGGGGATATACTGAAGCTTTCTTT.

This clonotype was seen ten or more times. The CDR3 loop reads CASSYDRNTGELFF. CDR3 nucleotide sequence: TGTGCCAGCAGTTACGACCGAAACACCGGGGAGCTGTTTTTT. The chain couples TRBV6-5 to TRBJ2-2; D is unclear. Germline CDR1 and CDR2: MNHEY and SVGAGI. Trimming took 2 bases from V and 2 from J, leaving 6 bases between them. This CDR3 has 14 amino acids.